Presented here are 11 T cell receptor beta chains from one specimen sequenced in a study of cytomegalovirus exposure and HLA in healthy donors. The PCR made use of 60 Vbeta and 13 Jbeta primers. Data came from immunoSEQ multiplex PCR; TCRdb stores just in-frame clones and leaves some out. This sample has approximately 240,000 clones; approximately 90% occur once, and the top ten carry approximately 1%. The sample consisted of PBMCs. The receptors were sampled from a woman aged 18-29 years in good health and CMV-seronegative.

CDR3 protein: CASSLSGKEETQYF. DNA of the CDR3: TGTGCCAGCAGCTTGTCCGGGAAAGAAGAGACCCAGTACTTC. The chain uses TRBV5-4 and TRBJ2-5; possibly TRBD2 for D (5 bases). The CDR3 consists of 14 residues. Germline values: CDR1 SGHNT, CDR2 YYREEE (reference sequence). V lost 1 base to trimming and J lost 3 bases, with 10 bases between them.

The rearrangement links TRBV9 to TRBJ1-6, with 11 bases lining up with TRBD1. The CDR3 contains 15 residues. Germline CDR1 and CDR2: SGDLS and YYNGEE. Trimming at V came to 3 bases and at J to 7 bases, leaving 3 bases not matched to a gene. CDR3 residues: CASSGGTGGNSPLHF. The CDR3 DNA reads as TGTGCCAGCAGCGGGGGGACAGGGGGAAATTCACCCCTCCACTTT.

This sequence joins TRBV7-3 and TRBJ2-3; TRBD1 agrees at 11 bases. The ends lost 4 bases at V and 4 bases at J; junction bases unmatched: 10. The CDR3 spans 17 residues. The V gene's germline CDR1 is SGHTA and CDR2 FQGTGA. CDR3 residues: CASSYGTGGGAADTQYF. The CDR3 region has the DNA TGTGCCAGCAGCTACGGGACAGGGGGGGGTGCGGCAGATACGCAGTATTTT.

The chain carries TRBV21-1 and TRBJ1-1; TRBD1 was called by the table and not checked on the DNA. TRBV21-1 is assigned pseudogene status. The CDR3 has 17 residues. The CDR3 bases are TGTGCCAGCAGCAAAGCTGAGACAGGGTGGATGAACACTGAAGCTTTCTTT. It is translated as CASSKAETGWMNTEAFF.

V usage is TRBV21-1 and J usage is TRBJ1-2. TRBV21-1 is recorded as a pseudogene. The CDR3 consists of 10 residues. The CDR3 nucleotides read TGTGCCAGCACCTTTAGTGTGCACACCTTC. Amino acids: CASTFSVHTF.

This chain uses TRBV9 with TRBJ1-1, with D uncertain. V gave up 3 bases and J gave up 4 bases, with 16 bases separating them. There are 15 residues in the CDR3. The germline V gene has CDR1 SGDLS and CDR2 YYNGEE. Here the CDR3 DNA reads TGTGCCAGCAGCGATCTACGGGTTACGAGCACTGAAGCTTTCTTT. It specifies CASSDLRVTSTEAFF.

The V gene is TRBV7-2, the J gene TRBJ2-7, with 10 bases identical to TRBD1. The J segment lost 6 bases and the V segment lost 4 bases, leaving 9 bases of the junction unmatched. The CDR3 is 15 amino acids. Looked up from germline, CDR1 is SGHTA and CDR2 is FQGNSA. The DNA for the CDR3 is TGTGCCAGCAGCTCTCGGGACAGGGGATCCGGCGAGCAGTACTTC. This sequence encodes CASSSRDRGSGEQYF.

V gene TRBV19 combines with J gene TRBJ1-2; 7 nucleotides match TRBD1. Germline-derived CDR1 and CDR2 are LNHDA and SQIVND (reference sequence). The CDR3 extends over 15 amino acids. V lost 2 bases to trimming and J lost 0 bases; unmatched junction nucleotides: 3. CDR3 in amino acids: CASSIPDRANYGYTF. The CDR3 nucleotides are TGTGCCAGTAGTATACCCGACAGGGCTAACTATGGCTACACCTTC. Variable domain in full (rest from reference TRBV19 and TRBJ1-2): DGGITQSPKYLFRKEGQNVTLSCEQNLNHDAMYWYRQDPGQGLRLIYYSQIVNDFQKGDIAEGYSVSREKKESFPLTVTSAQKNPTAFYLCASSIPDRANYGYTFGSGTRLTVV.

This chain links TRBV7-9 with TRBJ1-1, with a possible D match to TRBD1 (5 bases). V lost 4 bases and J lost 11, with 14 bases in between. The CDR3 has 12 amino acids. Per germline, CDR1 SEHNR and CDR2 FQNEAQ (reference sequence). The CDR3 DNA sequence: TGTGCCAGCAGCTCCACAGAGGGGAGGGCTTTCTTT. This sequence encodes CASSSTEGRAFF.

In DNA, the CDR3 is TGCGCCAGCAGCCGGGGGCTGGCGGGAGGTAGCGAGCAGTTCTTC. Residues: CASSRGLAGGSEQFF. The chain is built from TRBV4-3 and TRBJ2-1; 8 bases agree with TRBD2. Germline CDR1 and CDR2: LGHNA and YSLEER. Trimming removed 4 bases from V and 10 bases from J; junction bases left unmatched: 12. This CDR3 is built from 15 residues.

J is TRBJ2-1 and V is TRBV9; 7 bases align to TRBD2. The germline gives CDR1 SGDLS, CDR2 YYNGEE. The CDR3 is 16 residues long. V trimming: 3 bases; J trimming: 2 bases; junction bases outside the gene matches: 8. In DNA form, the CDR3 reads TGTGCCAGCAGCGCCGTCGCGGGAGTGACCTACAATGAGCAGTTCTTC. This translates into CASSAVAGVTYNEQFF.